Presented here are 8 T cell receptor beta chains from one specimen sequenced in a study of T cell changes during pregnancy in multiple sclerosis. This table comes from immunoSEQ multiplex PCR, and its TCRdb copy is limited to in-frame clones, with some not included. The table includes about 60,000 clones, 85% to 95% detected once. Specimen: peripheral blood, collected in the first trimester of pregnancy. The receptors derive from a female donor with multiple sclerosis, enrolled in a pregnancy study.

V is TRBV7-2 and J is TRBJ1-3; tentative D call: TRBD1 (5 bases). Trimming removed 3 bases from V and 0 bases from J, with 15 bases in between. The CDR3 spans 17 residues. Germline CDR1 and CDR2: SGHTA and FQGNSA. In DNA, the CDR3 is TGTGCCAGCAGCTTGTCCCCTGGGGGGACCTCTGGAAACACCATATATTTT. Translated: CASSLSPGGTSGNTIYF.

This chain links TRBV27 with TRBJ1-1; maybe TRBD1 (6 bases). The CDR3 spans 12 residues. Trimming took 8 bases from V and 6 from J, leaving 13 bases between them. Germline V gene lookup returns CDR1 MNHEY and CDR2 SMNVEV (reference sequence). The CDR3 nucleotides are TGTGCCAGCTTTACAGGGTTTGCTGAAGCTTTCTTT. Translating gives CASFTGFAEAFF.

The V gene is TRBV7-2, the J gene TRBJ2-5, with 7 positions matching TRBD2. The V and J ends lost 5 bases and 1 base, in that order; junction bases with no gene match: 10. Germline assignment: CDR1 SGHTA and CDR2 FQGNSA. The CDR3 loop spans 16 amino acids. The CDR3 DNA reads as TGTGCCAGCAGCACCTTGGGAGCGGGGACCCAAGAGACCCAGTACTTC. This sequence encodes CASSTLGAGTQETQYF.

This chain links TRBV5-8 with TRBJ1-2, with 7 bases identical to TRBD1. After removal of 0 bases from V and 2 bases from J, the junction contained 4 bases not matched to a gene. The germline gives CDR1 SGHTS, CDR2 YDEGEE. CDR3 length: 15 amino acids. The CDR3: CASSLAGTVNYGYTF. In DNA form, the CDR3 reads TGTGCCAGCAGCTTGGCCGGGACAGTGAACTATGGCTACACCTTC.

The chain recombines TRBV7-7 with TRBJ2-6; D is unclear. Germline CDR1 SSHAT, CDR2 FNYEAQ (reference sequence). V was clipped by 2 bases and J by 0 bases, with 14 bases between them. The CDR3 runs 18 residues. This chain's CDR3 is CASSLLKSSGSGANVLTF. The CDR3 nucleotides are TGTGCCAGCAGCTTATTGAAAAGCTCAGGCTCTGGGGCCAACGTCCTGACTTTC.

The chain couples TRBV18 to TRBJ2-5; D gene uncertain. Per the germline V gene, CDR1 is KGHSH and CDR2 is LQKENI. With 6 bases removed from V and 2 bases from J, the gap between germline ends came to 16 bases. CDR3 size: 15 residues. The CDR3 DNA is TGTGCCAGCTCTCACCGGCAGGATACTCAAGAGACCCAGTACTTC. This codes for CASSHRQDTQETQYF.

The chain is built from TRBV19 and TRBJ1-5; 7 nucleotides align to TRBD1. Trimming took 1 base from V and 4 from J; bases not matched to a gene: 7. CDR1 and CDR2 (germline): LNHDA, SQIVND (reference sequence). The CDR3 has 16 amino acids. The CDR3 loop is CASSIGMGQFNQPQHF. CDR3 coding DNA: TGTGCCAGTAGTATAGGGATGGGACAGTTTAATCAGCCCCAGCATTTT.

This CDR3 is CASSLGAGGQETQYF. In DNA, the CDR3 is TGTGCCAGCAGCCTTGGAGCGGGGGGGCAAGAGACCCAGTACTTC. The V call is TRBV7-3, the J call TRBJ2-5, with TRBD2 identical over 10 bases. J was trimmed by 2 bases and V by 5 bases; bases with no gene match: 5. Germline CDR1 is SGHTA and CDR2 is FQGTGA. The CDR3 is 15 residues long. Complete variable domain (other parts from reference TRBV7-3 and TRBJ2-5): GAGVSQTPSNKVTEKGKYVELRCDPISGHTALYWYRQSLGQGPEFLIYFQGTGAADDSGLPNDRFFAVRPEGSVSTLKIQRTERGDSAVYLCASSLGAGGQETQYFGPGTRLLVL.